This T cell receptor beta chain was recorded in a study of T-cell reconstitution after alpha-beta-depleted transplantation in children. Study-wide points: There were reportedly several hundred expanded graft clones from which alpha-beta T cells came about two months after transplant. Among T cells one year after transplant, newly produced cells accounted for most counts and diversity. Where some patients showed high TCRbeta diversity at day 60, it came from recipient T cells and thymic progenitors that had survived.

This clonotype was detected ten times or more. Antigen specificity is unknown. Preparation of the TCRbeta library involved a method that used unique molecular identifiers. Each CDR3 protein gets one entry after TCRdb re-called the PCR reads with MiXCR. Here the sample spans 600,000 to 800,000 distinct CDR3 sequences, around 14% being singletons. The germline gives CDR1 PRHDT, CDR2 FYEKMQ (reference sequence). The V end lost 2 bases, the J end lost 3 bases, and 11 bases lay between the germline ends. The CDR3 consists of 15 residues. The chain joins TRBV13 to TRBJ2-1; no reliable D call. The sequencing used PBMCs, collected before TCRalphabeta/CD19-depleted stem cell transplant. The receptor was derived from a girl under 10 years old with congenital amegakaryocytic thrombocytopenia, due to receive a stem cell transplant. In DNA form, the CDR3 reads TGTGCCAGCAGCTTAAAGGGTCTGCTCTACAATGAGCAGTTCTTC. It specifies CASSLKGLLYNEQFF.